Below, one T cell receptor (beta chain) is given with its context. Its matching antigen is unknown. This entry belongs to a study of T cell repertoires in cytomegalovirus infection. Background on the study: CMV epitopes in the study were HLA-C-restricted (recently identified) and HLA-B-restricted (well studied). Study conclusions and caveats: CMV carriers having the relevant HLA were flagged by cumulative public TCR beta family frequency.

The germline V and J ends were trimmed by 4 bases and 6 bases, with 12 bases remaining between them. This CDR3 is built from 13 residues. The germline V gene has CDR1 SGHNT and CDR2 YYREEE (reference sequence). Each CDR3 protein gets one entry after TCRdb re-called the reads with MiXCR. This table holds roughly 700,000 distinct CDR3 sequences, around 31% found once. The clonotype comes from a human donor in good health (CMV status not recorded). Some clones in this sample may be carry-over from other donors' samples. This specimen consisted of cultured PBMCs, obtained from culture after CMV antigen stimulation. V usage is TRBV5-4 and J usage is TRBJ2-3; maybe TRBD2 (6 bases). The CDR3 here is CASSQLAPDTQYF. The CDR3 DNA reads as TGTGCCAGCAGCCAACTAGCACCGGATACGCAGTATTTT.